The rows below give T cell receptor beta chains drawn from one sample of a study of T-cell reconstitution after alpha-beta-depleted transplantation in children. TCRdb re-analysed the PCR reads in MiXCR, keeping a single row per CDR3 protein. The data show some 200,000 distinct CDR3 sequences, with about 8.2% seen just once and 35% to 45% held by the top ten. Here the sequenced sample was PBMCs, mostly from graft donor cells, taken 360 days after TCRalphabeta/CD19-depleted stem cell transplant. The receptors were sampled from a male patient between 2 and 10 years old who had a stem cell transplant for acute myeloid leukemia, so the T cells may come from the graft donor. CDR3s include the opening cysteine and the closing phenylalanine or tryptophan. D genes are given only for firm matches. Size values are once, few and many counts, or a class for expanded clones, and some rows have none.

abundance	v_gene	d_gene	j_gene	CDR3aa	CDR3nt
NA	TRBV3-1	NA	TRBJ2-5	CASSQGGETQYF	TGTGCCAGCAGCCAAGGCGGAGAGACCCAGTACTTC
many	TRBV4-2	NA	TRBJ1-5	CASSHTGAGLNQPQHF	TGTGCCAGCAGCCATACAGGTGCGGGGCTCAATCAGCCCCAGCATTTT
NA	TRBV4-1	NA	TRBJ2-1	CASSQYYNEQFF	TGCGCCAGCAGCCAGTATTACAATGAGCAGTTCTTC
many	TRBV12-3/TRBV12-4	NA	TRBJ2-2	CASTQQGWTGELFF	TGTGCCAGCACCCAACAGGGTTGGACCGGGGAGCTGTTTTTT
many	TRBV12-3/TRBV12-4	NA	TRBJ1-1	CASMPQTANTEAFF	TGTGCCAGCATGCCGCAGACAGCGAACACTGAAGCTTTCTTT
many	TRBV20-1	NA	TRBJ1-1	CSARRDTEAFF	TGCAGTGCCCGCCGGGACACTGAAGCCTTCTTT
many	TRBV12-3/TRBV12-4	NA	TRBJ2-1	CASSFGGQGKNEQFF	TGTGCCAGCAGTTTCGGCGGGCAGGGTAAGAATGAGCAGTTCTTC
NA	TRBV20-1	NA	TRBJ1-2	CSARDVWGPYYGYTF	TGCAGTGCTAGAGATGTATGGGGACCGTACTATGGCTACACCTTC
few	TRBV18	TRBD2	TRBJ2-7	CASSPRLAREEEQYF	TGTGCCAGCTCACCCCGACTAGCGCGGGAGGAAGAGCAGTACTTC
NA	TRBV5-1	TRBD2	TRBJ2-3	CASNREAPRGTDTQYF	TGCGCCAGCAACCGGGAGGCTCCCCGCGGCACAGATACGCAGTATTTT
few	TRBV15	NA	TRBJ2-5	CATSLHNRPMETQYF	TGTGCCACCAGCCTACACAATCGACCAATGGAGACCCAGTACTTC
many	TRBV5-6	NA	TRBJ1-5	CASTLTGVGNQPQHF	TGTGCCAGCACCCTCACAGGTGTTGGCAATCAGCCCCAGCATTTT
NA	TRBV5-1	TRBD2	TRBJ2-5	CASNLGGSQETQYF	TGCGCCAGCAACTTGGGGGGGAGCCAAGAGACCCAGTACTTC
many	TRBV10-3	NA	TRBJ2-2	CAISAGLSGNTGELFF	TGTGCCATCAGTGCGGGACTCAGTGGTAACACCGGGGAGCTGTTTTTT
many	TRBV20-1	NA	TRBJ1-5	CSAVGGGNQPQHF	TGCAGTGCCGTAGGGGGGGGAAATCAGCCCCAGCATTTT
many	TRBV18	NA	TRBJ2-3	CASSPPNALDTQYF	TGTGCCAGCTCACCACCGAACGCCCTGGATACGCAGTATTTT
NA	TRBV5-1	TRBD2	TRBJ2-2	CASSLTSGGMNTGELFF	TGCGCCAGCAGCTTAACTAGCGGGGGAATGAACACCGGGGAGCTGTTTTTT
many	TRBV7-2	NA	TRBJ2-2	CASSEDISITGELFF	TGTGCCAGCAGCGAAGACATCAGCATCACCGGGGAGCTGTTTTTT
NA	TRBV6-1	TRBD1	TRBJ1-2	CASSLRGRVHYGYTF	TGTGCCAGCAGCCTCAGGGGGCGCGTCCACTATGGCTACACCTTC
few	TRBV19	NA	TRBJ2-1	CASSTPEGSPEQFF	TGTGCCAGTAGTACCCCGGAGGGGTCTCCCGAGCAGTTCTTC
many	TRBV7-6	NA	TRBJ2-2	CASSLDSPNTGELFF	TGTGCCAGCAGCTTGGACAGCCCGAACACCGGGGAGCTGTTTTTT
many	TRBV4-3	NA	TRBJ2-1	CASSQGLNDDEQFF	TGCGCCAGCAGCCAAGGCCTAAACGACGATGAGCAGTTCTTC
many	TRBV4-3	NA	TRBJ2-2	CASSQGPGWAGELFF	TGCGCCAGCAGCCAAGGCCCAGGGTGGGCCGGGGAGCTGTTTTTT
NA	TRBV25-1	NA	TRBJ1-2	CASRQGSYGYTF	TGTGCCAGCCGGCAGGGGAGCTATGGCTACACCTTC
NA	TRBV29-1	NA	TRBJ2-1	CSALAENEQFF	TGCAGCGCACTAGCTGAGAATGAGCAGTTCTTC
many	TRBV7-2	TRBD2	TRBJ2-1	CASTPSGGLRGNEQFF	TGTGCCAGCACCCCAAGCGGGGGGCTTAGGGGCAATGAGCAGTTCTTC
many	TRBV20-1	NA	TRBJ1-1	CSAREGGGTTEAFF	TGCAGTGCTAGAGAGGGGGGGGGAACCACTGAAGCTTTCTTT
few	TRBV29-1	TRBD1	TRBJ2-5	CSVMTGGGETQYF	TGCAGCGTTATGACAGGGGGCGGCGAGACCCAGTACTTC
once	TRBV12-3/TRBV12-4	NA	TRBJ2-7	CASSLTGGPSYEQYF	TGTGCCAGCAGTTTAACCGGGGGGCCCTCCTACGAGCAGTACTTC
many	TRBV2	NA	TRBJ2-3	CASIQWSTDTQYF	TGTGCCAGCATACAGTGGTCCACAGATACGCAGTATTTT
many	TRBV12-3/TRBV12-4	TRBD1	TRBJ2-7	CASSPGTGDYEQYF	TGTGCCAGCAGCCCCGGGACAGGAGACTACGAGCAGTACTTC
few	TRBV19	NA	TRBJ1-5	CASTPEGGYQAQHF	TGTGCCAGTACCCCAGAGGGCGGATATCAAGCCCAGCATTTT
many	TRBV12-3/TRBV12-4	NA	TRBJ2-3	CASSLAGDLRTTDTQYF	TGTGCCAGCAGTTTAGCGGGCGACTTAAGGACCACAGATACGCAGTATTTT
many	TRBV15	NA	TRBJ1-2	CATSRMAPNYGYTF	TGTGCCACCAGCCGAATGGCCCCCAACTATGGCTACACCTTC
many	TRBV29-1	NA	TRBJ1-1	CSVEGMRNTEAFF	TGCAGCGTTGAAGGAATGAGGAACACTGAAGCTTTCTTT
many	TRBV29-1	TRBD2	TRBJ2-3	CSVPRASGSTDTQYF	TGCAGCGTTCCCCGGGCTAGCGGGAGCACAGATACGCAGTATTTT
NA	TRBV5-5	NA	TRBJ2-2	CASSLALGVRTGELFF	TGTGCCAGCAGCTTGGCCCTAGGCGTGAGAACCGGGGAGCTGTTTTTT
many	TRBV28	TRBD1	TRBJ1-5	CASSLDWGTGDPARNQPQHF	TGTGCCAGCAGTTTAGATTGGGGGACAGGGGATCCCGCCCGCAATCAGCCCCAGCATTTT
few	TRBV20-1	NA	TRBJ2-3	CSASSLVTDTQYF	TGCAGTGCTAGCTCTCTAGTCACAGATACGCAGTATTTT
NA	TRBV7-2	TRBD2	TRBJ2-4	CASSPNSGRAKNIQYF	TGTGCCAGCAGCCCCAATAGCGGGAGGGCTAAAAACATTCAGTACTTC
NA	TRBV24-1	NA	TRBJ2-1	CATSASGVGGHEQFF	TGTGCCACCAGTGCTTCGGGAGTTGGGGGGCATGAGCAGTTCTTC
NA	TRBV20-1	NA	TRBJ1-2	CSARDGGGYTF	TGCAGTGCTAGAGATGGGGGTGGCTACACCTTC
many	TRBV15	NA	TRBJ2-2	CATSRDLDRDTGELFF	TGTGCCACCAGCAGAGATCTGGATAGGGACACCGGGGAGCTGTTTTTT
few	TRBV19	NA	TRBJ2-1	CASSWGRGYNEQFF	TGTGCCAGTTCGTGGGGCAGGGGATACAATGAGCAGTTCTTC
many	TRBV29-1	NA	TRBJ2-1	CSVEDLQRNEQFF	TGCAGCGTTGAAGATCTTCAACGCAATGAGCAGTTCTTC
NA	TRBV21-1	NA	TRBJ2-4	CASSLRGGKPFLLAKNIQYF	TGTGCCAGCAGCTTAAGGGGTGGCAAGCCTTTCCTACTAGCCAAAAACATTCAGTACTTC
NA	TRBV20-1	NA	TRBJ1-1	CSARAYPNTEAFF	TGCAGTGCTAGAGCATACCCGAACACTGAAGCTTTCTTT
NA	TRBV7-6	NA	TRBJ2-7	CASSSYRSYEQYF	TGTGCCAGCAGCTCCTACAGGTCCTACGAGCAGTACTTC
many	TRBV12-3/TRBV12-4	TRBD1	TRBJ1-4	CASKGQGHEKLFF	TGTGCCAGCAAGGGACAGGGACATGAAAAACTGTTTTTT
NA	TRBV7-2	TRBD2	TRBJ2-7	CASSLRRQRGEQYF	TGTGCCAGCAGCTTAAGGAGGCAGCGGGGCGAGCAGTACTTC
few	TRBV5-1	NA	TRBJ2-7	CASSSRIVGGGSYEQYF	TGCGCCAGCAGCTCTCGAATCGTTGGCGGAGGTTCCTACGAGCAGTACTTC
few	TRBV12-3/TRBV12-4	NA	TRBJ2-3	CASRGAGDTQYF	TGTGCCAGCAGAGGGGCTGGAGATACGCAGTATTTT
NA	TRBV20-1	NA	TRBJ2-1	CSAIGGRGYNEQFF	TGCAGTGCTATAGGAGGGCGGGGTTACAATGAGCAGTTCTTC
NA	TRBV27	TRBD2	TRBJ2-7	CASRPATSGVYEQYF	TGTGCCAGCAGGCCTGCGACTAGCGGGGTCTACGAGCAGTACTTC
NA	TRBV29-1	NA	TRBJ2-5	CSVDWLGQETQYF	TGCAGCGTTGATTGGTTGGGACAAGAGACCCAGTACTTC